This T cell receptor (beta chain) comes out of a study of T-cell memory formation after mild COVID-19. This clonotype appeared a few times. Its antigen is currently unknown. V lost 6 bases and J lost 9, with 21 bases in between. In germline, CDR1 is LNHDA, CDR2 SQIVND (reference sequence). CDR3 length equals 15 residues. The study's findings and limits: The authors left the SARS-CoV-2 specificity of second-wave clones peaking on day 37 unconfirmed. Chiefly within CM and EM were the contracting CD4+ clones; CD8+ ones were within EMRA.

Each CDR3 protein is one row after TCRdb ran MiXCR on the 5' RACE reads. The sample consists of around 340,000 distinct CDR3 sequences, approximately 15% of them appearing once. Sequencing used PBMCs or a T cell subset sorted from them (not recorded which). The chain recombines TRBV19 with TRBJ2-1; D tentatively fits TRBD1 or TRBD2 (7 bases each). The receptor was isolated from a man aged 18 to 29 who had mild COVID-19 (a few samples of this study predate the infection). Cell type and time point are not known. The CDR3 DNA is TGTGCCAGTAGGGCAGGGGGAATAGCGGGTTCTGAGCAGTTCTTC. This gives the protein CASRAGGIAGSEQFF. The complete variable domain, with remaining parts taken from reference TRBV19 and TRBJ2-1, reads DGGITQSPKYLFRKEGQNVTLSCEQNLNHDAMYWYRQDPGQGLRLIYYSQIVNDFQKGDIAEGYSVSREKKESFPLTVTSAQKNPTAFYLCASRAGGIAGSEQFFGPGTRLTVL.